A single T cell receptor (beta chain) is shown here with its context. What it binds is not known. This specimen belongs to a study of cytomegalovirus exposure and HLA in healthy donors. Both 60 Vbeta primers and 13 Jbeta primers went into the PCR. Sequencing was performed with immunoSEQ multiplex PCR; in TCRdb, only in-frame clones are kept and a portion is missing. The table lists hundreds of thousands of clones, roughly two thirds of them singletons, with under 2.5% in the top ten. This CDR3 comprises 13 residues. Germline V gene sequence: CDR1 SQVTM, CDR2 ANQGSEA. Trimming removed 4 bases at V and 5 bases at J, with 14 bases between. Study results and limitations: Reportedly, TCR beta sequences accurately predicted HLA-A and HLA-B alleles in most subjects. Later on, an analysis tied over 15,000 TCR beta sequences to HLA alleles at 0.05 false discovery rate.

This chain joins TRBV29-1 and TRBJ1-1; D remains unclear. Sequences were obtained from PBMCs. The clonotype originates from a female donor in good health and CMV-seronegative. CDR3 amino acids: CSVGYGDRTEAFF. CDR3 DNA sequence: TGCAGCGTTGGATACGGGGATAGGACTGAAGCTTTCTTT. Combining the CDR3 with reference TRBV29-1 and TRBJ1-1 gives the whole variable domain SAVISQKPSRDICQRGTSLTIQCQVDSQVTMMFWYRQQPGQSLTLIATANQGSEATYESGFVIDKFPISRPNLTFSTLTVSNMSPEDSSIYLCSVGYGDRTEAFFGQGTRLTVV.